This T cell receptor (beta chain) was captured by sequencing in a study of blood T cell repertoires in COVID-19. Study-level information: Samples taken during acute and convalescent COVID-19 were collected in the United States, Italy and Spain. T cells, B-cell-depleted T cells, or PBMCs supplied cDNA or gDNA.

Methods used by the authors: The authors estimated nucleated cell counts from reference gene primer amplification. The assay was immunoSEQ multiplex PCR, and TCRdb's table has in-frame clones only and misses some. The DNA gave D and trimming, while V, J and clone size come from that table. This table has more than 200,000 clones, about 87% appearing once. CDR3 length: 15 residues. CDR1 is SGHTA, CDR2 FQGNSA, per germline. V was pared by 0 bases and J by 2 bases, with 8 bases between. This receptor was identified in a man aged 65 to 85 with acute or convalescent COVID-19. The chain carries TRBV7-2 and TRBJ1-5; possibly TRBD1 for D (6 bases). Sequenced sample: peripheral blood. The CDR3 DNA reads TGTGCCAGCAGCTTAGCAGGGGGAGGCAATCAGCCCCAGCATTTT. Translation: CASSLAGGGNQPQHF.